The 32 T cell receptor beta chains below were found in one sample sequenced in a study of blood T cell repertoires in COVID-19. Clones were read by immunoSEQ multiplex PCR, and TCRdb kept only the in-frame ones, dropping some. The sample carries around 74,000 clones, under 95% recorded once. Source material: peripheral blood. These receptors were collected from an elderly woman with active or convalescent COVID-19.

The genes are TRBV7-9 and TRBJ1-4, with a weak D call TRBD1 (5 bases). Trimming shortened V by 5 bases and J by 2 bases, and 6 bases separated the two germline ends. This CDR3 contains 13 residues. The germline gives CDR1 SEHNR, CDR2 FQNEAQ (reference sequence). CDR3 region: CASSRGTNEKLFF. The CDR3 region has the DNA TGTGCCAGCAGCCGGGGGACTAATGAAAAACTGTTTTTT.

This chain joins TRBV7-2 and TRBJ1-3; 12 bases agree with TRBD1. V lost 5 bases and J lost 2; bases outside the gene matches: 10. This CDR3 spans 18 amino acids. Germline V gives CDR1 SGHTA, CDR2 FQGNSA. CDR3 sequence reads: CASSDRDRGRSAGNTIYF. CDR3 sequence (DNA): TGTGCCAGCAGCGACCGGGACAGGGGGCGTTCGGCTGGAAACACCATATATTTT.

CDR3 nucleotide sequence: TGCGCCAGCAGCCAAGAGGGGGGGACAGGGGGCTCCTACGAGCAGTACTTC. Its translation is CASSQEGGTGGSYEQYF. The V call is TRBV4-1, the J call TRBJ2-7; TRBD1 matches at 11 bases. The CDR3 has 17 amino acids. The germline CDR1 and CDR2 sequences are MGHRA and YSYEKL. The ends lost 0 bases at V and 0 bases at J; junction bases unmatched: 4.

The rearrangement joins TRBV30 to TRBJ1-6, with D unresolved. The CDR3 loop spans 15 amino acids. Germline V gives CDR1 GTSNPN, CDR2 SVGIG (reference sequence). V was pared by 3 bases and J by 6 bases, with 15 bases between. The CDR3 is CAWSAEVMGNSPLHF. The CDR3 DNA sequence: TGTGCCTGGAGCGCCGAGGTGATGGGTAATTCACCCCTCCACTTT.

CDR3 sequence reads: CASSLDPLRTGDGYTF. The CDR3 nucleotides are TGTGCCAGCAGCTTAGACCCCCTGAGGACAGGGGATGGCTACACCTTC. This sequence joins TRBV7-2 and TRBJ1-2, with TRBD1 identical over 9 bases. V shed 1 base, J shed 6 bases, and the junction held 9 bases outside the gene matches. The germline V gene has CDR1 SGHTA and CDR2 FQGNSA. This CDR3 comprises 16 residues.

The V call is TRBV18, the J call TRBJ2-3, with 8 bases identical to TRBD2. V lost 5 bases, J lost 3 bases, and 4 bases stayed unmatched. This CDR3 spans 14 amino acids. The germline V gene has CDR1 KGHSH and CDR2 LQKENI. CDR3: CASSDTGGTDTQYF. CDR3 in DNA: TGTGCCAGCTCAGATACGGGAGGGACAGATACGCAGTATTTT.

This chain links TRBV19 with TRBJ1-1, with D possibly matching TRBD1 (5 bases). Per germline, CDR1 LNHDA and CDR2 SQIVND (reference sequence). Trimming took 3 bases from V and 10 from J, leaving 18 bases between them. This CDR3 has 14 amino acids. The CDR3 DNA follows: TGTGCCAGTAGTATCCTGGGAAGGGGCCTGAGAGCTTTCTTT. Its translation: CASSILGRGLRAFF.

The V gene is TRBV2, the J gene TRBJ1-5; no clear D. The length of the CDR3 is 13 residues. The germline V gene encodes CDR1 SNHLY and CDR2 FYNNEI. V was shortened by 5 bases and J by 5 bases, with 10 bases between the two germline ends. CDR3: CASSILLDQPQHF. DNA for the CDR3: TGTGCCAGCAGTATCCTACTAGATCAGCCCCAGCATTTT.

The chain links TRBV5-1 to TRBJ2-3; 13 bases line up with TRBD2. The CDR3 sequence is 16 residues long. V trimming: 0 bases; J trimming: 4 bases; junction bases outside the gene matches: 2. The germline V gene has CDR1 SGHRS and CDR2 YFSETQ. CDR3 loop: CASSLELAGGPDTQYF. The CDR3, as DNA: TGCGCCAGCAGCTTGGAACTAGCGGGGGGGCCAGATACGCAGTATTTT.

The chain uses TRBV6-4 and TRBJ1-2, with TRBD1 identical over 11 bases. This CDR3 has 15 amino acids. V trimming: 6 bases; J trimming: 6 bases; junction bases outside the gene matches: 9. The germline CDR1 and CDR2 sequences are MRHNA and SNTAGT. The CDR3 nucleotides are TGTGCCAGCAGCCTTAGGACAGGGGGCGTTGATGGCTACACCTTC. It encodes CASSLRTGGVDGYTF.

This sequence joins TRBV7-3 and TRBJ2-7; 7 bases agree with TRBD1. The CDR3 totals 17 residues. With 5 bases clipped from V and 0 bases from J, the junction kept 13 bases outside the gene matches. The germline gives CDR1 SGHTA, CDR2 FQGTGA. CDR3 nucleotides: TGTGCCAGCAGCCGAGGGGAACAGGGGCCTACCTCCTACGAGCAGTACTTC. Its translation is CASSRGEQGPTSYEQYF.

V and J are TRBV19 and TRBJ1-6; D gene ambiguous. With 1 base removed from V and 7 bases from J, the gap between germline ends came to 14 bases. Looked up from germline, CDR1 is LNHDA and CDR2 is SQIVND (reference sequence). This CDR3 has 16 amino acids. CDR3 sequence (DNA): TGTGCCAGTAGTATAGGTCCCAGAAGCGTCAATTCACCCCTCCACTTT. Translation gives CASSIGPRSVNSPLHF.

V usage is TRBV29-1 and J usage is TRBJ2-1; 10 nucleotides agree with TRBD2. V was pared by 3 bases and J by 9 bases, with 2 bases of the junction left unmatched. CDR3 length: 12 residues. The V gene's germline CDR1 is SQVTM and CDR2 ANQGSEA. CDR3 amino acids: CSVDGTSVEQFF. CDR3 coding DNA: TGCAGCGTTGACGGGACTAGCGTTGAGCAGTTCTTC.

The genes are TRBV7-2 and TRBJ2-2; 11 positions agree with TRBD1. This CDR3 has 16 residues. After removal of 5 bases from V and 5 bases from J, the junction contained 7 bases not matched to a gene. CDR1 SGHTA and CDR2 FQGNSA come from the germline V gene. CDR3 region: CASSPQDRGRTGELFF. CDR3 DNA sequence: TGTGCCAGCAGCCCTCAGGACAGGGGGCGTACCGGGGAGCTGTTTTTT.

The rearrangement links TRBV7-2 to TRBJ1-3, with a weak D call TRBD1 (5 bases). Trimming stripped 0 bases from V and 3 bases from J, with 12 bases between. This CDR3 contains 16 residues. Germline V gene lookup returns CDR1 SGHTA and CDR2 FQGNSA. CDR3 protein: CASSLAGGRNGNTIYF. The CDR3 DNA is TGTGCCAGCAGCTTAGCCGGGGGTCGGAATGGAAACACCATATATTTT.

The chain employs TRBV5-1 and TRBJ2-1, with D possibly matching TRBD1 (6 bases). V lost 0 bases, J lost 9 bases, and 13 bases lay in between. Germline loops: CDR1 SGHRS, CDR2 YFSETQ. This CDR3 has 14 amino acids. The CDR3 here is CASSLGQARSEQFF. The CDR3 nucleotides read TGCGCCAGCAGCTTGGGACAGGCCCGGAGTGAGCAGTTCTTC.

The genes are TRBV9 and TRBJ2-6, with 10 positions matching TRBD1. The germline gives CDR1 SGDLS, CDR2 YYNGEE. This CDR3 comprises 18 residues. V lost 4 bases and J lost 3; bases outside the gene matches: 10. The CDR3 nucleotides are TGTGCCAGCAGCCAAAGTGACAGGGGGCAAAATGGGGCCAACGTCCTGACTTTC. Translation gives CASSQSDRGQNGANVLTF.

This chain connects TRBV12-3 or TRBV12-4 to TRBJ2-3; D might be TRBD2 (6 bases). The CDR3 contains 13 residues. Trimming removed 6 bases from V and 3 bases from J, with 10 bases in between. The CDR3 region is CASRTTSTDTQYF. The CDR3 nucleotides are TGTGCCAGCAGGACGACTAGTACAGATACGCAGTATTTT.

The V and J genes are TRBV7-9 and TRBJ1-4, with a tentative D call TRBD1 (6 bases). This CDR3 region has 14 residues. Trimming left V 5 bases short and J 8 bases short, with 15 bases between. Looked up from germline, CDR1 is SEHNR and CDR2 is FQNEAQ (reference sequence). CDR3 sequence reads: CASSRYRDEEKLFF. CDR3 bases: TGTGCCAGCAGCCGATACAGGGACGAGGAAAAACTGTTTTTT.

The rearrangement joins TRBV27 to TRBJ1-2; D is possibly TRBD1 (6 bases). V shed 4 bases and J shed 3 bases, with 15 bases lying between them. This CDR3 comprises 15 residues. Germline lookup yields CDR1 MNHEY and CDR2 SMNVEV (reference sequence). CDR3 loop: CASSSGRGLDYGYTF. The CDR3 DNA is TGTGCCAGCAGTTCTGGCAGGGGCCTGGACTATGGCTACACCTTC.

The DNA for the CDR3 is TGTGCCACCAGTGATTTCCGGGGACTTAACAATGAGCAGTTCTTC. Encoded protein: CATSDFRGLNNEQFF. The chain has TRBV24-1 and TRBJ2-1; the D gene is possibly TRBD2 (6 bases). V was cut by 1 base and J by 5 bases, with 11 bases left in between. Germline V gene data show CDR1 as KGHDR and CDR2 as SFDVKD. CDR3 length: 15 amino acids.

The chain is built from TRBV4-2 and TRBJ2-7, with TRBD1 matching over 8 bases. The CDR3 is 15 residues long. V shed 4 bases, J shed 2 bases, and the junction held 7 bases outside the gene matches. From germline, CDR1 is LGHNA and CDR2 YNFKEQ. CDR3 loop: CASSPRTGYTYEQYF. Here the CDR3 DNA reads TGTGCCAGCAGCCCGCGGACAGGGTATACCTACGAGCAGTACTTC.

The chain joins TRBV7-8 to TRBJ1-2, with TRBD1 identical over 9 bases. With 4 bases clipped from V and 4 bases from J, the junction kept 4 bases outside the gene matches. The germline V gene encodes CDR1 SGHVS and CDR2 FQNEAQ. This CDR3 region has 14 residues. The CDR3 DNA sequence: TGTGCCAGCAGCTCCACAGGGGGCGGCTATGGCTACACCTTC. Translating it yields CASSSTGGGYGYTF.

The chain joins TRBV27 to TRBJ1-6; the D gene is possibly TRBD1 (5 bases). Deletions cut 4 bases from V and 7 bases from J, with 14 bases between. The CDR3 consists of 15 residues. Germline loops: CDR1 MNHEY, CDR2 SMNVEV (reference sequence). In DNA, the CDR3 is TGTGCCAGCAGTTACGGGCGACAGACGAATTCACCCCTCCACTTT. Residues: CASSYGRQTNSPLHF.

This chain links TRBV4-3 with TRBJ2-2; D gene unclear. From germline, CDR1 is LGHNA and CDR2 YSLEER. This CDR3 spans 13 amino acids. V was pared by 0 bases and J by 6 bases, with 5 bases between. This chain's CDR3 is CASSQDLAGELFF. The CDR3 coding sequence is TGCGCCAGCAGCCAAGATTTAGCCGGGGAGCTGTTTTTT.

The chain is built from TRBV10-1 and TRBJ2-7; D gene ambiguous. The CDR3 is made up of 12 amino acids. Germline V lookup: CDR1 WNHNN, CDR2 SYGVQD (reference sequence). The V gene lost 11 bases and the J gene lost 4 bases, with 15 bases spanning the gap. The CDR3 DNA reads as TGCGCCGGCAAGGATGGGCGTTACGAGCAGTACTTC. Translating gives CAGKDGRYEQYF.

The CDR3 DNA reads as TGTGCCTGGACCATCGGGACTAGCGGGGGGGCGTGGGATGAGCAGTTCTTC. Its translation is CAWTIGTSGGAWDEQFF. V and J are TRBV30 and TRBJ2-1, with TRBD2 matching over 16 bases. V was clipped by 4 bases and J by 8 bases; unmatched bases: 11. The CDR3 runs to 17 residues. CDR1 GTSNPN and CDR2 SVGIG come from the germline V gene (reference sequence).

As DNA, the CDR3 is TGTGCCTGGAGTGTGGGACTTTCCTATGGCTACACCTTC. This gives the protein CAWSVGLSYGYTF. V usage is TRBV30 and J usage is TRBJ1-2; the D gene is possibly TRBD1 (5 bases). V shed 0 bases and J shed 4 bases, with 9 bases lying between them. CDR3 length: 13 amino acids. Germline V CDR1 and CDR2: GTSNPN, SVGIG (reference sequence).

Only one count was recorded for this clone. V usage is TRBV9 and J usage is TRBJ2-7; perhaps TRBD1 as D (7 bases). V was clipped by 2 bases and J by 1 base, with 10 bases between them. The CDR3 is made up of 14 amino acids. Germline CDR1 is SGDLS and CDR2 is YYNGEE. The CDR3 here is CASSVQGGSYEQYF. Here the CDR3 DNA reads TGTGCCAGCAGCGTCCAGGGGGGTTCCTACGAGCAGTACTTC.

There are a few counts of this clone. This chain connects TRBV6-1 to TRBJ1-3, with TRBD1 matching over 10 bases. Germline CDR1 reads MNHNS; CDR2 reads SASEGT. The CDR3 is 16 residues long. V lost 2 bases, J lost 6 bases, and 7 bases stayed unmatched. The CDR3 DNA sequence: TGTGCCAGCAGTGAAAAGTGGACAGGGGGAATAAACACCATATATTTT. Translated, it gives CASSEKWTGGINTIYF.

The chain recombines TRBV3-1 (or the pseudogene TRBV3-2) with TRBJ2-3; 10 bases map to TRBD2. This CDR3 contains 15 residues. The V gene end was trimmed by 1 base and the J gene end by 7 bases; junction bases not matched to a gene: 5. CDR1 is LGHDT and CDR2 is YNNKEL in the germline V gene (reference sequence). The CDR3 loop is CASSQVTSGVYTQYF. CDR3 DNA: TGTGCCAGCAGCCAAGTAACTAGCGGGGTTTATACGCAGTATTTT.

The V gene is TRBV29-1, the J gene TRBJ1-1; the D gene is possibly TRBD1 (6 bases). CDR1 is SQVTM, CDR2 ANQGSEA, per germline. The CDR3 runs 14 residues. V dropped 6 bases and J dropped 0 bases, with 14 bases sitting between them. Written as DNA, the CDR3 is TGCAGCGTGGAGCAGGGGCTCCTGAACACTGAAGCTTTCTTT. Translation gives CSVEQGLLNTEAFF.